This TCR beta chain originates from a study of type 1 regulatory T cells. On the study more broadly: T-allo10 is a Tr1-enriched, alloantigen-specific CD4 T cell product made in vitro.

Comments on this clonotype: Its antigen is currently unknown.

The CDR3 covers 11 residues. Germline V gene data show CDR1 as KGHSH and CDR2 as LQKENI. The V end lost 3 bases, the J end lost 9 bases, and 8 bases lay between the germline ends. Each CDR3 protein is one row after TCRdb ran MiXCR on the reads. The repertoire holds about 60,000 distinct CDR3 sequences, with nearly 50% as singletons. The rearrangement uses TRBV18 and TRBJ2-5; no clear D. This TCR came from a human donor in good health. Sequenced input: cultured non-Tr1 T cells, either the whole culture or a sorted T cell fraction (not recorded which). CDR3 sequence: CASSPGSAQYF. CDR3 DNA: TGTGCCAGCTCACCCGGGTCGGCCCAGTACTTC.